Following are 15 T cell receptor beta chains from one sample sequenced in a study of cytomegalovirus exposure and HLA in healthy donors. The PCR ran on 60 Vbeta and 13 Jbeta primers. Generated by immunoSEQ multiplex PCR, the TCRdb table keeps only in-frame clones and is missing some. The profile shows 150,000 to 200,000 clones, 81% of them singletons. The sample was PBMCs. The receptor set was obtained from a woman aged 18-35 years in good health and CMV-seropositive.

V usage is TRBV5-8 and J usage is TRBJ2-1, with 9 bases identical to TRBD2. The ends lost 2 bases at V and 10 bases at J; junction bases unmatched: 7. The CDR3 length is 14 residues. The germline V gene encodes CDR1 SGHTS and CDR2 YDEGEE. The CDR3 bases are TGTGCCAGCAGCTTCCGGCGGGGGGGCAAGGAGCAGTTCTTC. This gives the protein CASSFRRGGKEQFF.

The CDR3 DNA follows: TGTGCCAGCAGCCACGCAGGACAGGACACTGAAGCTTTCTTT. The encoded protein is CASSHAGQDTEAFF. The chain combines TRBV14 with TRBJ1-1; 7 bases fit TRBD1. Germline V gene lookup returns CDR1 SGHDN and CDR2 FVKESK. V gave up 3 bases and J gave up 3 bases; unmatched junction bases: 4. This CDR3 is built from 14 residues. Full variable domain (outside the CDR3, taken from reference TRBV14 and TRBJ1-1): EAGVTQFPSHSVIEKGQTVTLRCDPISGHDNLYWYRRVMGKEIKFLLHFVKESKQDESGMPNNRFLAERTGGTYSTLKVQPAELEDSGVYFCASSHAGQDTEAFFGQGTRLTVV.

This clone was counted a few times. This chain uses TRBV18 with TRBJ1-3; 10 bases are a match to TRBD1. V gave up 4 bases and J gave up 2 bases; unmatched junction bases: 2. Germline assignment: CDR1 KGHSH and CDR2 LQKENI. The CDR3 consists of 15 residues. The CDR3 nucleotides are TGTGCCAGCTCACTGGACAGGGGGACTGGAAACACCATATATTTT. The encoded protein is CASSLDRGTGNTIYF.

This clone was counted only a few times. This chain joins TRBV30 and TRBJ2-5, with D maybe TRBD1 (5 bases). Germline-derived CDR1 and CDR2 are GTSNPN and SVGIG (reference sequence). V lost 4 bases and J lost 2, with 20 bases in between. The CDR3 is made up of 16 amino acids. This CDR3 is CAWTGRAGLGQETQYF. The CDR3 region has the DNA TGTGCCTGGACTGGCCGAGCAGGGTTAGGGCAAGAGACCCAGTACTTC.

The chain is built from TRBV25-1 and TRBJ1-2; 7 bases match TRBD1. V lost 6 bases, J lost 1 base, and 5 bases stayed unmatched. The CDR3 covers 14 residues. Germline V gene sequence: CDR1 MGHDK, CDR2 SYGVNS. The CDR3 is CASRRQGSNYGYTF. DNA of the CDR3: TGTGCCAGCAGGAGACAGGGAAGTAACTATGGCTACACCTTC.

The V gene is TRBV11-1, the J gene TRBJ2-1; D is ambiguous. CDR3 length: 13 residues. The V gene lost 5 bases and the J gene lost 6 bases, with 11 bases spanning the gap. From germline, CDR1 is SGHAT and CDR2 FQDESV (reference sequence). The CDR3 reads CASSANVGNEQFF. In DNA form, the CDR3 reads TGTGCCAGCAGCGCCAACGTCGGCAATGAGCAGTTCTTC. The full variable domain, rest sourced from reference TRBV11-1 and TRBJ2-1, is EAEVAQSPRYKITEKSQAVAFWCDPISGHATLYWYRQILGQGPELLVQFQDESVVDDSQLPKDRFSAERLKGVDSTLKIQPAELGDSAMYLCASSANVGNEQFFGPGTRLTVL.

The V gene is TRBV6-6, the J gene TRBJ1-5, with D possibly being TRBD1 (5 bases). CDR1 is MNHNY and CDR2 is SVGAGI in the germline V gene (reference sequence). CDR3 length equals 13 residues. Trimming shortened V by 7 bases and J by 1 base, and 8 bases separated the two germline ends. The CDR3 here is CASKGQSNQPQHF. The CDR3 DNA reads as TGTGCCAGCAAGGGGCAGAGCAATCAGCCCCAGCATTTT.

This chain joins TRBV9 and TRBJ2-1; no clear D gene. Germline V gives CDR1 SGDLS, CDR2 YYNGEE. V was trimmed by 4 bases and J by 0 bases, leaving 5 bases between them. The CDR3 has 13 amino acids. The CDR3 spells CASSPGSYNEQFF. The CDR3 nucleotides are TGTGCCAGCAGCCCCGGCTCCTACAATGAGCAGTTCTTC.

The CDR3 nucleotides read TGTGCCAGCAGCTTCGTACAGCGGGGATACGAGCAGTACTTC. Translating gives CASSFVQRGYEQYF. The chain recombines TRBV11-2 with TRBJ2-7, with 7 bases aligning to TRBD2. This CDR3 has 14 amino acids. Germline-derived CDR1 and CDR2 are SGHAT and FQNNGV. V lost 3 bases, J lost 4 bases, and 6 bases stayed unmatched. Full variable domain (remainder filled in from reference TRBV11-2 and TRBJ2-7): EAGVAQSPRYKIIEKRQSVAFWCNPISGHATLYWYQQILGQGPKLLIQFQNNGVVDDSQLPKDRFSAERLKGVDSTLKIQPAKLEDSAVYLCASSFVQRGYEQYFGPGTRLTVT.

V is TRBV6-1 and J is TRBJ1-1; TRBD1 aligns across 7 bases. The ends lost 6 bases at V and 4 bases at J; junction bases unmatched: 8. This CDR3 has 14 residues. Per germline, CDR1 MNHNS and CDR2 SASEGT. CDR3 in amino acids: CASRQDRESTEAFF. In nucleotides, the CDR3 is TGTGCCAGCAGACAAGACAGGGAGAGCACTGAAGCTTTCTTT.

V gene TRBV7-2 combines with J gene TRBJ2-3; TRBD2 agrees at 7 bases. The ends lost 0 bases at V and 3 bases at J; junction bases unmatched: 3. The length of the CDR3 is 15 residues. CDR1 is SGHTA and CDR2 is FQGNSA in the germline V gene. The DNA for the CDR3 is TGTGCCAGCAGCTTAGCATCGGGGGGAACAGATACGCAGTATTTT. Protein product: CASSLASGGTDTQYF.

This chain joins TRBV18 and TRBJ2-7, with TRBD1 as a possible D gene (5 bases). Trimming removed 3 bases from V and 0 bases from J, with 15 bases in between. The length of the CDR3 is 16 residues. CDR1 is KGHSH and CDR2 is LQKENI in the germline V gene. CDR3 nucleotide sequence: TGTGCCAGCTCACCGGGGCAGGGTGTGATCTCCTACGAGCAGTACTTC. The encoded protein is CASSPGQGVISYEQYF.

The chain uses TRBV7-8 and TRBJ1-1, with 7 bases lining up with TRBD1. The CDR3 has 14 residues. The ends lost 5 bases at V and 7 bases at J; junction bases unmatched: 10. Per germline, CDR1 SGHVS and CDR2 FQNEAQ. As DNA, the CDR3 is TGTGCCAGCAGCCTAGGGACAGATACAAATGAAGCTTTCTTT. This encodes CASSLGTDTNEAFF.

The rearrangement joins TRBV4-3 to TRBJ2-3; D is possibly TRBD2 (7 bases). Germline CDR1 and CDR2: LGHNA and YSLEER. The ends were cut back, 1 base at V and 5 bases at J, with 13 bases in the middle. This CDR3 spans 15 amino acids. For the CDR3, the DNA is TGCGCCAGCAGCCAAGCCGCAGGGGAGGGAGATACGCAGTATTTT. Translation gives CASSQAAGEGDTQYF.

The chain joins TRBV4-2 to TRBJ1-3; D is perhaps TRBD1 (6 bases). Trimming shortened V by 8 bases and J by 1 base, and 12 bases separated the two germline ends. There are 14 residues in the CDR3. Germline CDR1 LGHNA, CDR2 YNFKEQ. CDR3 protein: CASRRGASGNTIYF. As DNA, the CDR3 is TGTGCCAGCCGCAGGGGCGCGTCTGGAAACACCATATATTTT.